The 29 T cell receptor beta chains below were found in one sample sequenced in a study of blood T cell repertoires in COVID-19 (dated by TCRdb to the early 2020s). Receptors were amplified or captured by the immunoSEQ multiplex PCR assay. TCRdb provides this immuneACCESS table in a form limited to in-frame rearrangements. Some clones are lacking; in checked studies, under half of them reflect an unresolved V gene, and why the rest are absent is not known. The sample table records around 100,000 clones; 80% to 90% of these occur just once. The leading ten clones occupy 1.7% of the sample. The sequenced sample consisted of peripheral blood. The receptors stem from a man older than 75 with acute or convalescent COVID-19.

The chain couples TRBV7-2 to TRBJ2-7; TRBD1 aligns across 7 bases. CDR1 SGHTA and CDR2 FQGNSA come from the germline V gene. With V trimmed by 1 base and J by 7 bases, 4 bases remained unmatched. The CDR3 covers 13 residues. DNA of the CDR3: TGTGCCAGCAGCTTAGGGGTGACAGGGGAGCAGTACTTC. It specifies CASSLGVTGEQYF.

The chain carries TRBV13 and TRBJ1-3; 11 nucleotides agree with TRBD1. The CDR3 contains 15 residues. Trimming at V came to 5 bases and at J to 7 bases, leaving 7 bases not matched to a gene. The germline V gene has CDR1 PRHDT and CDR2 FYEKMQ (reference sequence). DNA for the CDR3: TGTGCCAGCAGCCCCCGGACAGGGGGCATGAACACCATATATTTT. As protein: CASSPRTGGMNTIYF.

CDR3 sequence (DNA): TGTGCCAGCTCACCAGCGGACTACCTTACCTACAATGAGCAGTTCTTC. It is translated as CASSPADYLTYNEQFF. The chain carries TRBV18 and TRBJ2-1, with D maybe TRBD2 (6 bases). This CDR3 is 16 amino acids long. Germline V gives CDR1 KGHSH, CDR2 LQKENI. Trimming shortened V by 2 bases and J by 2 bases, and 13 bases separated the two germline ends.

The chain has TRBV4-3 and TRBJ2-1; tentative D call: TRBD2 (6 bases). Germline-derived CDR1 and CDR2 are LGHNA and YSLEER. The CDR3 spans 18 residues. V lost 0 bases and J 7 bases, leaving 22 bases between the germline ends. The chain's CDR3 is CASSQDLGLRALKNEQFF. The CDR3 bases are TGCGCCAGCAGCCAAGATTTGGGACTTCGTGCACTCAAAAATGAGCAGTTCTTC.

V and J are TRBV7-2 and TRBJ2-1, with D possibly matching TRBD2 (5 bases). CDR1 is SGHTA and CDR2 is FQGNSA in the germline V gene. V was shortened by 2 bases and J by 2 bases, with 10 bases between the two germline ends. The CDR3 has 15 residues. CDR3 sequence reads: CASSLSSVPYNEQFF. CDR3 nucleotide sequence: TGTGCCAGCAGCTTAAGTAGCGTCCCCTACAATGAGCAGTTCTTC.

The V gene is TRBV18, the J gene TRBJ2-7; tentative D call: TRBD2 (6 bases). Germline V CDR1 and CDR2: KGHSH, LQKENI. Trimming pared 3 bases from V and 7 bases from J, leaving 25 bases between. The CDR3 has 17 amino acids. This CDR3 reads CASSPYTSVGGWGEQYF. CDR3 nucleotide sequence: TGTGCCAGCTCACCGTATACTTCGGTCGGGGGTTGGGGTGAGCAGTACTTC.

V and J are TRBV2 and TRBJ2-7; 11 bases line up with TRBD1. Looked up from germline, CDR1 is SNHLY and CDR2 is FYNNEI. CDR3 length equals 14 residues. Unmatched junction bases numbered 6, after V lost 5 bases and J lost 6 bases. CDR3 sequence reads: CASSRDRGFSEQYF. The CDR3 DNA sequence: TGTGCCAGCAGTAGGGACAGGGGGTTTTCCGAGCAGTACTTC.

This sequence joins TRBV5-8 and TRBJ2-2, with 8 bases fitting TRBD1. Losses at the gene ends were 4 bases for V and 4 bases for J; bases not matched to a gene: 6. This CDR3 region has 15 residues. Germline CDR1 is SGHTS and CDR2 is YDEGEE. This CDR3 is CASSGQGAVTGELFF. Here the CDR3 DNA reads TGTGCCAGCAGCGGACAGGGTGCGGTCACCGGGGAGCTGTTTTTT. The whole variable domain, filled in from reference TRBV5-8 and TRBJ2-2, reads EAGVTQSPTHLIKTRGQQATLRCSPISGHTSVYWYQQALGLGLQFLLWYDEGEERNRGNFPPRFSGRQFPNYSSELNVNALELEDSALYLCASSGQGAVTGELFFGEGSRLTVL.

This clone occurred a few times. The rearrangement uses TRBV18 and TRBJ1-5; no clear D. The V end lost 8 bases, the J end lost 0 bases, and 17 bases lay between the germline ends. The length of the CDR3 is 16 residues. CDR1 KGHSH and CDR2 LQKENI come from the germline V gene. CDR3 sequence: CASKGGGSYSNQPQHF. Here the CDR3 DNA reads TGTGCCAGCAAAGGAGGCGGGTCCTATAGCAATCAGCCCCAGCATTTT.

This chain uses TRBV7-2 with TRBJ1-2, with no clear D. V dropped 1 base and J dropped 2 bases, with 5 bases sitting between them. The CDR3 spans 13 residues. Germline assignment: CDR1 SGHTA and CDR2 FQGNSA. The chain's CDR3 is CASSLGRNYGYTF. The CDR3, as DNA: TGTGCCAGCAGCTTAGGGCGGAACTATGGCTACACCTTC.

This chain uses TRBV19 with TRBJ1-3, with D possibly being TRBD1 (5 bases). Trimming shortened V by 9 bases and J by 4 bases, and 25 bases separated the two germline ends. The CDR3 contains 17 residues. The germline V gene has CDR1 LNHDA and CDR2 SQIVND (reference sequence). The CDR3 region has the DNA TGTGCCAGCGGTGGGGCCCCAAGCGACACGCCGGGAAACACCATATATTTT. Its translation is CASGGAPSDTPGNTIYF. Complete variable domain (other parts from reference TRBV19 and TRBJ1-3): DGGITQSPKYLFRKEGQNVTLSCEQNLNHDAMYWYRQDPGQGLRLIYYSQIVNDFQKGDIAEGYSVSREKKESFPLTVTSAQKNPTAFYLCASGGAPSDTPGNTIYFGEGSWLTVV.

The rearrangement links TRBV11-3 to TRBJ2-1; possible D gene TRBD2, 6 bases. Trimming shortened V by 0 bases and J by 0 bases, and 9 bases separated the two germline ends. This CDR3 spans 16 amino acids. The V gene's germline CDR1 is SGHNT and CDR2 YENEEA. The CDR3, as DNA: TGTGCCAGCAGCTTAGAGGGCGGGACCTCCTACAATGAGCAGTTCTTC. Protein sequence: CASSLEGGTSYNEQFF.

The V and J genes are TRBV6-2 or TRBV6-3 and TRBJ2-7; weak D call: TRBD1 (5 bases). CDR3 length equals 12 residues. Germline assignment: CDR1 MNHEY and CDR2 SVGEGT. The V and J ends lost 5 bases and 3 bases respectively, with 8 bases between them. For the CDR3, the DNA is TGTGCCAGCAGTCACGACAGCTACGAGCAGTACTTC. Protein sequence: CASSHDSYEQYF.

The chain joins TRBV19 to TRBJ2-3; 12 nucleotides match TRBD2. This CDR3 has 17 residues. Germline V gives CDR1 LNHDA, CDR2 SQIVND (reference sequence). The V gene end was trimmed by 3 bases and the J gene end by 2 bases; junction bases not matched to a gene: 6. This CDR3 reads CASSIRLAGVHTDTQYF. The CDR3 DNA follows: TGTGCCAGTAGTATCCGACTAGCGGGAGTGCACACAGATACGCAGTATTTT.

This clone was found once. Written as DNA, the CDR3 is TGTGCCAGCTCACCAGAGACAGGGGAGGCTGGAAACACCATATATTTT. The encoded protein is CASSPETGEAGNTIYF. The chain recombines TRBV18 with TRBJ1-3; TRBD1 matches 8 bases. This CDR3 is built from 16 residues. Per germline, CDR1 KGHSH and CDR2 LQKENI. Unmatched junction bases numbered 5, after V lost 2 bases and J lost 2 bases.

The chain links TRBV6-6 to TRBJ1-2; 7 bases are shared with TRBD1. J was trimmed by 12 bases and V by 5 bases; bases with no gene match: 15. This CDR3 is 14 amino acids long. CDR1 is MNHNY, CDR2 SVGAGI, per germline (reference sequence). The CDR3 DNA reads as TGTGCCAGCAGTCCCTCTTCGACAGGGCCGGTAGACACCTTC. Translation gives CASSPSSTGPVDTF.

The J gene is TRBJ2-3, the V gene TRBV7-2; D gene unclear. The ends were cut back, 5 bases at V and 1 base at J, with 10 bases in the middle. CDR1 is SGHTA, CDR2 FQGNSA, per germline. CDR3 length: 14 amino acids. The CDR3 sequence: CASSQVGGTDTQYF. In nucleotides, the CDR3 is TGTGCCAGCAGCCAGGTTGGCGGCACAGATACGCAGTATTTT.

The V and J genes are TRBV6-1 and TRBJ1-2; the D is unclear. This CDR3 is built from 14 residues. Germline V CDR1 and CDR2: MNHNS, SASEGT. Deletions cut 1 base from V and 3 bases from J, with 9 bases between. The DNA of the CDR3 is TGTGCCAGCAGTGAAGACAGAATTTACTATGGCTACACCTTC. The encoded protein is CASSEDRIYYGYTF.

This chain uses TRBV19 with TRBJ2-5, with 10 bases fitting TRBD1. CDR3 size: 15 residues. Germline V CDR1 and CDR2: LNHDA, SQIVND (reference sequence). V was clipped by 4 bases and J by 4 bases; unmatched bases: 6. The CDR3 sequence: CASSTDRGPSETQYF. The CDR3 coding sequence is TGTGCCAGTAGTACCGACAGGGGGCCTTCAGAGACCCAGTACTTC.

This clone has a single count. This chain links TRBV21-1 with TRBJ2-7; the table's D call, TRBD2, was not checked against the DNA. TRBV21-1 is recorded as a pseudogene. The CDR3 length is 14 residues. The CDR3 here is CASSRAGEGYEQYF. In DNA form, the CDR3 reads TGTGCCAGCAGCAGAGCGGGAGAGGGCTACGAGCAGTACTTC.

The rearrangement joins TRBV5-5 to TRBJ2-3, with 10 bases matching TRBD2. This CDR3 region has 18 residues. Germline CDR1 SGHKS, CDR2 YYEKEE (reference sequence). V shed 0 bases and J 5 bases; nucleotides not matched to a gene: 12. The CDR3 region has the DNA TGTGCCAGCAGCTTGGTGTCTAGCGGGAGTTCAAGGGGAGATACGCAGTATTTT. Its translation is CASSLVSSGSSRGDTQYF.

This clone is a singleton in its sample. The chain uses TRBV9 and TRBJ2-1; D is uncertain. This CDR3 comprises 13 residues. V was cut by 3 bases and J by 5 bases, with 9 bases left in between. The V gene's germline CDR1 is SGDLS and CDR2 YYNGEE. The CDR3 region is CASSERRDNEQFF. The CDR3 DNA follows: TGTGCCAGCAGCGAACGACGGGACAATGAGCAGTTCTTC.

This chain joins TRBV7-2 and TRBJ1-5, with TRBD1 matching over 7 bases. V lost 4 bases to trimming and J lost 6 bases; unmatched junction nucleotides: 6. The CDR3 has 14 amino acids. Germline V gene data show CDR1 as SGHTA and CDR2 as FQGNSA. CDR3 in DNA: TGTGCCAGCAGCTCGAATAACAGGGGTCAGCCCCAGCATTTT. Protein: CASSSNNRGQPQHF.

A few counts support this clone. V and J are TRBV6-5 and TRBJ1-1; perhaps TRBD1 as D (5 bases). V lost 6 bases and J lost 0, with 11 bases in between. The germline V gene encodes CDR1 MNHEY and CDR2 SVGAGI. This CDR3 is built from 14 residues. The DNA of the CDR3 is TGTGCCAGCAGCTCGCGGGGCCTGAACACTGAAGCTTTCTTT. This gives the protein CASSSRGLNTEAFF.

The rearrangement joins TRBV7-2 to TRBJ1-2; the D gene is possibly TRBD1 (5 bases). In germline, CDR1 is SGHTA, CDR2 FQGNSA. CDR3 size: 15 residues. The germline V and J ends were trimmed by 3 bases and 6 bases, with 17 bases remaining between them. The CDR3, as DNA: TGTGCCAGCAGCTTTGTCCCGGGGGTGGGGGATGGCTACACCTTC. Its translation is CASSFVPGVGDGYTF.

The genes are TRBV5-4 and TRBJ2-5; 8 nucleotides line up with TRBD2. This CDR3 is 15 amino acids long. Looked up from germline, CDR1 is SGHNT and CDR2 is YYREEE (reference sequence). With 5 bases clipped from V and 3 bases from J, the junction kept 9 bases outside the gene matches. The CDR3 here is CASSSGTRPKETQYF. CDR3 coding DNA: TGTGCCAGCAGTTCCGGGACTAGGCCAAAAGAGACCCAGTACTTC.

The V gene is TRBV11-2, the J gene TRBJ2-3; tentative D call: TRBD2 (5 bases). Germline assignment: CDR1 SGHAT and CDR2 FQNNGV. The CDR3 covers 15 residues. The V gene lost 2 bases and the J gene lost 8 bases, with 17 bases spanning the gap. This CDR3 reads CASSLHGRRAGTQYF. The CDR3 nucleotides read TGTGCCAGCAGCTTACACGGACGGCGGGCGGGTACGCAGTATTTT.

The V call is TRBV2, the J call TRBJ1-3; D remains ambiguous. Trimming took off 2 bases at V and 2 bases at J, with 10 bases between the two ends. The CDR3 has 15 residues. The germline V gene encodes CDR1 SNHLY and CDR2 FYNNEI. The CDR3 sequence is CASSEWPRPGNTIYF. The CDR3 DNA is TGTGCCAGCAGTGAATGGCCCCGTCCTGGAAACACCATATATTTT.

This clone occurred once. This sequence joins TRBV6-2 or TRBV6-3 and TRBJ2-1, with no clear D. Trimming pared 2 bases from V and 10 bases from J, leaving 12 bases between. The CDR3 runs to 13 residues. Germline CDR1 MNHEY, CDR2 SVGEGT. The CDR3 loop reads CASSYREVSEQFF. For the CDR3, the DNA is TGTGCCAGCAGTTACAGAGAGGTTTCCGAGCAGTTCTTC.